This T cell receptor beta chain is from a study of response to subunit inactivated influenza vaccine. Germline values: CDR1 KGHDR, CDR2 SFDVKD. After removal of 6 bases from V and 2 bases from J, the junction contained 2 bases not matched to a gene. CDR3 length: 14 residues. Of note for this clonotype: Its antigen is not known.

Whole-study findings and limits: Researchers suggested that each seasonal influenza vaccination recruits few new T cells.

TCRdb reanalysed the RT-PCR reads using MiXCR and keeps one entry per CDR3 protein. The sample carries about 620,000 distinct CDR3 sequences, about 10% recorded once. This same sample was also taken into another study, of T cells expressing NK-cell markers. That work contributes: 5'RACE template switching built TCR beta cDNA with unique molecular identifiers.

This rearrangement joins TRBV24-1 to TRBJ2-3; 9 bases line up with TRBD2. The sample was PBMCs from blood, taken on the day of vaccination. The sequence was collected from a man in his fifties who received an inactivated influenza vaccine. The CDR3 DNA reads as TGTGCCACCAGTCTAGCGGGATTCACAGATACGCAGTATTTT. Translation gives CATSLAGFTDTQYF.